This TCR beta chain emerged from a study of CD8 T cells in ankylosing spondylitis. Overall study results and limits: Characteristic of ankylosing spondylitis blood, it appeared, was a TCR beta motif comprising several highly homologous variants. Peripheral blood samples showed relatively rare disease-linked clones, and these clones were CD8+. There was reportedly significant enrichment of clones that were disease-linked in matched ankylosing spondylitis synovial fluid. In the blood and synovial fluid of reactive arthritis, some motif variants had been previously reported.

Of note for this clonotype: Its specificity is unknown.

Per germline, CDR1 ENHRY and CDR2 SYGVKD. This CDR3 spans 13 amino acids. V lost 5 bases to trimming and J lost 5 bases, with 11 bases between them. TCR beta libraries were made by quantitative 5'-RACE with molecular barcodes. MiXCR, run by TCRdb on the 5' RACE reads, gives a single entry per CDR3 protein. The sample includes about 400,000 distinct CDR3 sequences, around 22% of them seen just once. J is TRBJ2-3 and V is TRBV10-3; possibly TRBD2 for D (6 bases). The sequence was obtained from a male donor with ankylosing spondylitis. The sequencing sample was made of blood, either unsorted or a sorted T cell fraction (not recorded which). The CDR3: CAISPEGGDTQYF. CDR3 in DNA: TGTGCCATCAGTCCCGAGGGAGGAGATACGCAGTATTTT.